This entry lists 18 T cell receptor beta chains sequenced from one sample in a study of T cell responses to AZD1222 COVID-19 vaccine. TCRdb's copy holds only in-frame clones and misses some; the assay was immunoSEQ multiplex PCR. The sample has tens of thousands of clones, approximately 90% seen once; the top ten hold around 10%. The source material was peripheral blood, sampled 28 days after the second AZD1222 dose. All receptors derive from an adult who received the AZD1222 COVID-19 vaccine.

This clone was picked up one time. CDR3 sequence: CASSIGPPGRNQPQHF. CDR3 nucleotides: TGTGCCAGTAGTATAGGGCCCCCGGGGCGCAATCAGCCCCAGCATTTT. The chain couples TRBV19 to TRBJ1-5, with D maybe TRBD1 (5 bases). Trimming removed 1 base at V and 2 bases at J, with 12 bases between. Germline CDR1 and CDR2: LNHDA and SQIVND (reference sequence). This CDR3 comprises 16 residues.

DNA of the CDR3: TGTGCCAGCAGTGACGGGACGGATAACACTGAAGCTTTCTTT. Protein: CASSDGTDNTEAFF. The V call is TRBV27, the J call TRBJ1-1; D perhaps matches TRBD1 (5 bases). Trimming shortened V by 5 bases and J by 2 bases, and 12 bases separated the two germline ends. Germline CDR1 and CDR2: MNHEY and SMNVEV (reference sequence). The CDR3 sequence is 14 residues long.

V and J are TRBV6-6 and TRBJ2-1; weak D call: TRBD2 (6 bases). Germline V gives CDR1 MNHNY, CDR2 SVGAGI (reference sequence). The CDR3 spans 14 residues. V was cut by 7 bases and J by 6 bases, with 16 bases left in between. The CDR3 loop is CASTPKIGGNEQFF. The CDR3 DNA reads TGTGCCAGCACTCCTAAGATCGGGGGCAATGAGCAGTTCTTC.

The V gene is TRBV15, the J gene TRBJ1-6; D is unresolved. Germline CDR1 LNHNV, CDR2 YYDKDF (reference sequence). CDR3 size: 15 residues. V was pared by 0 bases and J by 9 bases, with 12 bases between. CDR3 sequence (DNA): TGTGCCACCAGCAGAGATCGGGGAACTCTTTCACCCCTCCACTTT. The encoded protein is CATSRDRGTLSPLHF.

The chain uses TRBV13 and TRBJ2-3; 7 nucleotides line up with TRBD1. This CDR3 comprises 15 residues. Germline V gene sequence: CDR1 PRHDT, CDR2 FYEKMQ (reference sequence). The trim removed 3 bases at V and 2 bases at J, leaving 5 bases unmatched. Here the CDR3 DNA reads TGTGCCAGCAGCTTTAGGGGACAGAACACAGATACGCAGTATTTT. Translating gives CASSFRGQNTDTQYF. The whole variable domain, filled in from reference TRBV13 and TRBJ2-3, reads AAGVIQSPRHLIKEKRETATLKCYPIPRHDTVYWYQQGPGQDPQFLISFYEKMQSDKGSIPDRFSAQQFSDYHSELNMSSLELGDSALYFCASSFRGQNTDTQYFGPGTRLTVL.

The chain joins TRBV29-1 to TRBJ1-2; a weak D match, TRBD1 (5 bases). Germline CDR1 and CDR2: SQVTM and ANQGSEA. This CDR3 contains 13 residues. V dropped 3 bases and J dropped 3 bases, with 11 bases sitting between them. The CDR3 loop reads CSVDDRGDYGYTF. CDR3 bases: TGCAGCGTTGACGATCGGGGGGACTATGGCTACACCTTC.

V gene TRBV19 combines with J gene TRBJ1-2, with D unclear. The CDR3 covers 13 residues. Trimming shortened V by 3 bases and J by 3 bases, and 8 bases separated the two germline ends. Germline V gene sequence: CDR1 LNHDA, CDR2 SQIVND (reference sequence). The CDR3 protein is CASSIDGYYGYTF. The CDR3 region has the DNA TGTGCCAGTAGTATCGACGGATACTATGGCTACACCTTC.

The chain joins TRBV11-2 to TRBJ2-3; 13 nucleotides line up with TRBD2. Trimming cost V 5 bases and J 3 bases; bases outside gene matches: 5. This CDR3 contains 16 residues. Per germline, CDR1 SGHAT and CDR2 FQNNGV. CDR3: CASSRLLAGGTDTQYF. For the CDR3, the DNA is TGTGCCAGCAGCCGCCTACTAGCGGGAGGGACAGATACGCAGTATTTT.

The rearrangement uses TRBV6-2 or TRBV6-3 and TRBJ2-2; 9 nucleotides line up with TRBD1. V lost 0 bases and J lost 10; bases outside the gene matches: 6. Germline assignment: CDR1 MNHEY and CDR2 SVGEGT. This CDR3 region has 15 residues. The CDR3 protein is CASSYSGQGSAELFF. CDR3 nucleotides: TGTGCCAGCAGTTACTCGGGACAGGGTTCGGCGGAGCTGTTTTTT.

This sequence joins TRBV30 and TRBJ2-7; weak D call: TRBD1 (5 bases). CDR1 and CDR2 from the germline V gene are GTSNPN and SVGIG (reference sequence). The V end lost 0 bases, the J end lost 10 bases, and 10 bases lay between the germline ends. The CDR3 sequence is 11 residues long. CDR3 DNA: TGTGCCTGGAGTGTACAGACAGTCCAGTACTTC. Residues: CAWSVQTVQYF.

V gene TRBV7-8 combines with J gene TRBJ1-6, with D uncertain. Germline CDR1 reads SGHVS; CDR2 reads FQNEAQ. V was clipped by 2 bases and J by 7 bases, with 15 bases between them. The CDR3 covers 16 residues. For the CDR3, the DNA is TGTGCCAGCAGCTTACGGCACGGGTCGAGCAATTCACCCCTCCACTTT. Its translation is CASSLRHGSSNSPLHF.

The J gene is TRBJ2-1, the V gene TRBV11-2; D gene ambiguous. Germline assignment: CDR1 SGHAT and CDR2 FQNNGV. V was cut by 2 bases and J by 7 bases, with 3 bases left in between. This CDR3 is 11 amino acids long. In nucleotides, the CDR3 is TGTGCCAGCAGCTTATTTAATGAGCAGTTCTTC. Translated, it gives CASSLFNEQFF. Supplemented by reference TRBV11-2 and TRBJ2-1, the full variable domain reads EAGVAQSPRYKIIEKRQSVAFWCNPISGHATLYWYQQILGQGPKLLIQFQNNGVVDDSQLPKDRFSAERLKGVDSTLKIQPAKLEDSAVYLCASSLFNEQFFGPGTRLTVL.

This clone was recorded once. In DNA, the CDR3 is TGCGCCAGCAGTAGGCGGCAGGGAACCTTTTCAAATTCACCCCTCCACTTT. Its protein product is CASSRRQGTFSNSPLHF. The chain combines TRBV10-2 with TRBJ1-6; D is perhaps TRBD1 (5 bases). CDR1 WSHSY and CDR2 SAAADI come from the germline V gene. V gave up 5 bases and J gave up 7 bases, with 21 bases separating them. CDR3 length: 17 amino acids.

This sequence joins TRBV4-3 and TRBJ2-5, with TRBD2 identical over 10 bases. The V gene's germline CDR1 is LGHNA and CDR2 YSLEER. The length of the CDR3 is 16 residues. V was pared by 4 bases and J by 3 bases, with 8 bases of the junction left unmatched. The CDR3 sequence is CASSPSGGDWEETQYF. CDR3 DNA: TGCGCCAGCAGCCCTAGCGGGGGTGATTGGGAAGAGACCCAGTACTTC.

The V gene is TRBV15, the J gene TRBJ2-3; D possibly corresponds to TRBD1 (5 bases). This CDR3 region has 16 residues. Trimming took 0 bases from V and 0 from J, leaving 10 bases between them. Germline CDR1 LNHNV, CDR2 YYDKDF (reference sequence). The CDR3 nucleotides are TGTGCCACCAGCAGAGAGCTGACAGTTAGCACAGATACGCAGTATTTT. Encoded protein: CATSRELTVSTDTQYF.

The CDR3 loop is CASSFFPRIGYTGELFF. The CDR3 bases are TGTGCCAGCAGTTTTTTCCCAAGGATAGGGTACACCGGGGAGCTGTTTTTT. The chain links TRBV27 to TRBJ2-2, with no clear D. The V gene lost 3 bases and the J gene lost 3 bases, with 17 bases spanning the gap. Germline-derived CDR1 and CDR2 are MNHEY and SMNVEV (reference sequence). CDR3 length: 17 amino acids.

The rearrangement uses TRBV27 and TRBJ1-5; TRBD1 matches at 11 bases. The CDR3 is 16 residues long. From germline, CDR1 is MNHEY and CDR2 SMNVEV (reference sequence). The V and J ends lost 5 bases and 2 bases, in that order; junction bases with no gene match: 5. The CDR3: CASSAEGQGGNQPQHF. CDR3 DNA: TGTGCCAGCAGTGCAGAGGGACAGGGGGGCAATCAGCCCCAGCATTTT.

CDR3 DNA: TGCGCCAGCAGCTCCGGGACAGGTCCTTCCTACAATGAGCAGTTCTTC. Its protein is CASSSGTGPSYNEQFF. This chain uses TRBV5-1 with TRBJ2-1; the match to TRBD1 covers 8 bases. CDR3 length: 16 amino acids. The germline V gene encodes CDR1 SGHRS and CDR2 YFSETQ. Losses at the gene ends were 3 bases for V and 1 base for J; bases not matched to a gene: 6. Full variable domain (outside the CDR3, taken from reference TRBV5-1 and TRBJ2-1): KAGVTQTPRYLIKTRGQQVTLSCSPISGHRSVSWYQQTPGQGLQFLFEYFSETQRNKGNFPGRFSGRQFSNSRSEMNVSTLELGDSALYLCASSSGTGPSYNEQFFGPGTRLTVL.